This T cell receptor beta chain stems from a study of OX40 agonist ivuxolimab in advanced cancers. The CDR3 has 14 amino acids. V lost 2 bases to trimming and J lost 3 bases, with 10 bases between them. Per the germline V gene, CDR1 is SGHTA and CDR2 is FQGTGA. Sequencing was performed with immunoSEQ multiplex PCR; in TCRdb, only in-frame clones are kept and a portion is missing. The data contain about 70,000 clones, over 75% of them singletons. A word on this clone: Its cognate antigen is unknown.

Study results and caveats: By week 6 at 0.1 to 3.0 mg/kg, blood CD4+ and CD8+ T cells had expanded clonally. Certain nonresponders additionally had low normalized T-cell clonal expansion.

Sequencing used CD4+ or CD8+ T cells sorted from blood, obtained in a trial of the OX40 agonist ivuxolimab. This TCR was recovered from an adult with an advanced solid tumor such as melanoma, head and neck, liver or kidney cancer. V gene TRBV7-3 combines with J gene TRBJ1-1; weak D call: TRBD1 (5 bases). The CDR3 loop reads CASSLYGDDTEAFF. The DNA for the CDR3 is TGTGCCAGCAGCTTATATGGGGACGACACTGAAGCTTTCTTT.